This TCR beta chain was obtained from a study of blood T cell repertoires in COVID-19. Study-level information: Acute and convalescent COVID-19 specimens originated in the United States, Italy and Spain.

Comments on this clone: The identical CDR3 is also encoded by other nucleotide sequences in the sample.

Trimming took off 0 bases at V and 2 bases at J, with 5 bases between the two ends. The CDR3 sequence is 13 residues long. CDR1 is SGHRS, CDR2 YFSETQ, per germline. As originally analysed: Reference gene primers were amplified, and this amplification served to estimate nucleated cell counts. The method was immunoSEQ multiplex PCR; TCRdb's version includes in-frame clones alone and lacks a portion of them. V and J calls and clone size follow that table, whereas D and trimming were derived from the DNA. The profile shows 380,000 or so clones, approximately 80% of them singletons. The sequenced material came from peripheral blood. The sequence was obtained from a human donor with acute or convalescent COVID-19. The donor label of this sample is uncertain. The chain couples TRBV5-1 to TRBJ1-2; D remains ambiguous. The CDR3 loop reads CASSLAGNYGYTF. The CDR3 nucleotides read TGCGCCAGCAGCTTGGCGGGGAACTATGGCTACACCTTC. Using reference TRBV5-1 and TRBJ1-2 for the parts outside the CDR3, the full variable domain is KAGVTQTPRYLIKTRGQQVTLSCSPISGHRSVSWYQQTPGQGLQFLFEYFSETQRNKGNFPGRFSGRQFSNSRSEMNVSTLELGDSALYLCASSLAGNYGYTFGSGTRLTVV.